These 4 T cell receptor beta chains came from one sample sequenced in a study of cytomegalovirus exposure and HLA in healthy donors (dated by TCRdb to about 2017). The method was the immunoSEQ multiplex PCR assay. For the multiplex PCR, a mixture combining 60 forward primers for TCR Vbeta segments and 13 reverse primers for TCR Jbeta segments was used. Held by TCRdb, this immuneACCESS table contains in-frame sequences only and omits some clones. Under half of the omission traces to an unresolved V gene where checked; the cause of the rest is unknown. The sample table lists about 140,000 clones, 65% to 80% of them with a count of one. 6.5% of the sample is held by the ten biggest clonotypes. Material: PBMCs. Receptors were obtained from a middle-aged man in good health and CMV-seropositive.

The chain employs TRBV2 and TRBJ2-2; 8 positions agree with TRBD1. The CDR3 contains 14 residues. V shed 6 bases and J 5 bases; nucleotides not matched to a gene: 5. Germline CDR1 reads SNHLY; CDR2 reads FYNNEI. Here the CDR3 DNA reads TGTGCCAGCAGGATAAGGACAGGGACCGGGGAGCTGTTTTTT. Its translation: CASRIRTGTGELFF.

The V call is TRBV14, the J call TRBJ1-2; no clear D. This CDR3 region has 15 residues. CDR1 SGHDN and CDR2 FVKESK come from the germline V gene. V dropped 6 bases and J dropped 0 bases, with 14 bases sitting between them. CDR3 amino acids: CASRAGGVANYGYTF. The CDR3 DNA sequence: TGTGCCAGCAGAGCCGGAGGTGTAGCTAACTATGGCTACACCTTC.

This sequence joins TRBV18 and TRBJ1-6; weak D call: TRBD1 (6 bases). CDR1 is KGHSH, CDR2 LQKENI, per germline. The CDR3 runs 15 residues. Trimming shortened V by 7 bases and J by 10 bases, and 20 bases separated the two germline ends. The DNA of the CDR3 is TGTGCCAGCTTTCCGGGAAACTCAGGGGAATCACCCCTCCACTTT. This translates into CASFPGNSGESPLHF.

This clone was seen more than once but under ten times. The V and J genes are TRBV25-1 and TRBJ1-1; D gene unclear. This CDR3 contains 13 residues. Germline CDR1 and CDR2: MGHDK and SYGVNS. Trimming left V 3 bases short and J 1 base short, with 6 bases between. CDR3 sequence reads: CASSEGGNTEAFF. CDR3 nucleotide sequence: TGTGCCAGCAGTGAGGGAGGGAACACTGAAGCTTTCTTT.